This T cell receptor beta chain was identified in a study of blood T cell repertoires in COVID-19. Across the whole study: The United States, Italy and Spain supplied acute and convalescent COVID-19 samples.

From germline, CDR1 is SGHRS and CDR2 YFSETQ. The CDR3 length is 14 residues. J was trimmed by 7 bases and V by 4 bases; bases with no gene match: 7. Seattle's enrolled individuals joined amid active infection and were then monitored longitudinally. Authors' data handling: By means of reference gene primer amplification, nucleated cell counts were estimated. The method was immunoSEQ multiplex PCR; TCRdb's version includes in-frame clones alone and lacks a portion of them. V and J calls plus clone size are reproduced from that table; the DNA served to infer D and trimming. The table records about 150,000 clones, 85% of them present only once.

This clonotype originated in a woman aged 55-70 years with COVID-19, enrolled during active disease. This sequence joins TRBV5-1 and TRBJ1-5; the match to TRBD1 covers 8 bases. The material sequenced was peripheral blood. CDR3 residues: CASSLGQVGQPQHF. DNA of the CDR3: TGCGCCAGCAGCCTGGGACAGGTCGGACAGCCCCAGCATTTT.